The 30 T cell receptor beta chains reported below all come from one sample, sequenced in a study of cytomegalovirus exposure and HLA in healthy donors. The PCR contained 60 Vbeta and 13 Jbeta primers. Only in-frame clones appear in the TCRdb table, and some are missing; sequencing was by immunoSEQ multiplex PCR. The table lists roughly 130,000 clones, around four fifths of them singletons. Source material: PBMCs. The origin of the receptors is a male donor in good health and CMV-seropositive.

V usage is TRBV9 and J usage is TRBJ1-2, with TRBD1 as a possible D gene (5 bases). V gave up 0 bases and J gave up 3 bases, with 6 bases separating them. There are 13 residues in the CDR3. Per germline, CDR1 SGDLS and CDR2 YYNGEE. CDR3 nucleotides: TGTGCCAGCAGCGTAGGACAGCACTATGGCTACACCTTC. Protein sequence: CASSVGQHYGYTF.

The chain is built from TRBV28 and TRBJ2-5; D call uncertain. CDR1 is MDHEN, CDR2 SYDVKM, per germline. V shed 7 bases and J shed 5 bases, with 5 bases lying between them. This CDR3 is built from 10 residues. The CDR3 region is CASMRETQYF. The CDR3 DNA is TGTGCCAGCATGAGGGAGACCCAGTACTTC.

This clone was detected only once. This rearrangement joins TRBV21-1 to TRBJ2-1; the DNA was not compared with TRBD2, the D call given in the table. TRBV21-1 is annotated as a pseudogene. The CDR3 contains 19 residues. The CDR3 region has the DNA TGTGCCAGCAGCGAAAGTGGAACTTCGACTAGCGGGAGGGAGGGTGAGCAGTTCTTC. Translation gives CASSESGTSTSGREGEQFF.

The CDR3 DNA sequence: TGCAGCGCCTGTGCGAGCGGCATGGGCACTGAAGCTTTCTTT. It is translated as CSACASGMGTEAFF. V and J are TRBV29-1 and TRBJ1-1, with D hard to call. Germline lookup yields CDR1 SQVTM and CDR2 ANQGSEA. The V end lost 7 bases, the J end lost 4 bases, and 19 bases lay between the germline ends. The CDR3 is 14 residues long.

This clone was counted between two and nine times. The chain has TRBV10-1 and TRBJ1-5; 7 bases agree with TRBD1. V was pared by 1 base and J by 2 bases, with 14 bases of the junction left unmatched. The CDR3 has 19 amino acids. The V gene's germline CDR1 is WNHNN and CDR2 SYGVQD (reference sequence). The CDR3 region has the DNA TGCGCCAGCAGTGAGTTAAGGACAGGCTCATTAAGTGGCAATCAGCCCCAGCATTTT. This sequence encodes CASSELRTGSLSGNQPQHF.

This rearrangement joins TRBV5-4 to TRBJ2-7, with a weak D call TRBD2 (6 bases). Trimming pared 0 bases from V and 2 bases from J, leaving 9 bases between. From germline, CDR1 is SGHNT and CDR2 YYREEE (reference sequence). This CDR3 is 14 amino acids long. CDR3: CASSLGGVTYEQYF. In DNA, the CDR3 is TGTGCCAGCAGCTTGGGGGGGGTGACCTACGAGCAGTACTTC.

The J gene is TRBJ2-3, the V gene TRBV28, with D possibly matching TRBD2 (7 bases). The germline V and J ends were trimmed by 7 bases and 0 bases, with 17 bases remaining between them. The CDR3 runs 16 residues. CDR1 and CDR2 (germline): MDHEN, SYDVKM. The CDR3 DNA is TGTGCCAGCAAGGGGGGGACGACTCCCAGCACAGATACGCAGTATTTT. Translating it yields CASKGGTTPSTDTQYF.

The J gene is TRBJ2-5, the V gene TRBV6-1; 10 bases agree with TRBD1. The DNA end is more similar to TRBJ2-7, so the J call may be wrong. This CDR3 comprises 14 residues. Germline V gene data show CDR1 as MNHNS and CDR2 as SASEGT. CDR3 sequence reads: CASSQWDRGHEQYF. The CDR3 nucleotides are TGTGCCAGCAGTCAGTGGGACAGGGGTCACGAGCAGTACTTC.

The chain employs TRBV19 and TRBJ2-1; tentative D call: TRBD2 (5 bases). The germline gives CDR1 LNHDA, CDR2 SQIVND (reference sequence). The V end was cut by 5 bases, the J end by 6 bases, with 14 bases between. This CDR3 has 14 residues. CDR3 in DNA: TGTGCCAGTAGTGCCAGCTTTGGAGGCAATGAGCAGTTCTTC. This encodes CASSASFGGNEQFF.

The V and J genes are TRBV7-2 and TRBJ2-7; 8 nucleotides agree with TRBD2. V lost 3 bases to trimming and J lost 3 bases; unmatched junction nucleotides: 4. CDR1 and CDR2 (germline): SGHTA, FQGNSA. The CDR3 totals 14 residues. In DNA form, the CDR3 reads TGTGCCAGCAGCTTTCCGGGACTAGGCTACGAGCAGTACTTC. Translation gives CASSFPGLGYEQYF.

This clone was observed a few times. The chain carries TRBV9 and TRBJ2-5; D is unclear. V was trimmed by 3 bases and J by 5 bases, leaving 14 bases between them. The CDR3 length is 14 residues. From germline, CDR1 is SGDLS and CDR2 YYNGEE. The CDR3 region is CASSANPLEETQYF. The CDR3 region has the DNA TGTGCCAGCAGCGCGAACCCACTTGAGGAGACCCAGTACTTC.

The V gene is TRBV7-9, the J gene TRBJ2-5, with a tentative D call TRBD2 (5 bases). V lost 4 bases, J lost 4 bases, and 16 bases lay in between. The CDR3 runs to 15 residues. The germline V gene has CDR1 SEHNR and CDR2 FQNEAQ (reference sequence). In DNA form, the CDR3 reads TGTGCCAGCAGCTATCTAGCCTCGGTGGGAGAGACCCAGTACTTC. This encodes CASSYLASVGETQYF.

The V gene is TRBV30, the J gene TRBJ1-2, with TRBD1 as a possible D gene (5 bases). The CDR3 loop spans 13 amino acids. Germline V lookup: CDR1 GTSNPN, CDR2 SVGIG (reference sequence). V was clipped by 5 bases and J by 4 bases, with 14 bases between them. Here the CDR3 DNA reads TGTGCCTGGTTCTGGCAGGGTACCTATGGCTACACCTTC. Translation: CAWFWQGTYGYTF.

The gene calls are TRBV6-5 and TRBJ2-1; perhaps TRBD1 as D (5 bases). CDR1 MNHEY and CDR2 SVGAGI come from the germline V gene. The CDR3 contains 12 residues. Trimming cost V 6 bases and J 5 bases, with 8 bases left between them. Written as DNA, the CDR3 is TGTGCCAGCAGGGGGCGCGACAATGAGCAGTTCTTC. It is translated as CASRGRDNEQFF.

This rearrangement joins TRBV5-6 to TRBJ2-1, with TRBD2 as a possible D gene (5 bases). The germline V gene has CDR1 SGHDT and CDR2 YYEEEE. Trimming pared 3 bases from V and 1 base from J, leaving 17 bases between. This CDR3 has 17 amino acids. CDR3 loop: CASSSLGLRFSYNEQFF. For the CDR3, the DNA is TGTGCCAGCAGCTCTCTAGGACTTCGCTTTTCCTACAATGAGCAGTTCTTC.

The chain links TRBV7-2 to TRBJ1-2; D is unclear. The CDR3 is made up of 12 amino acids. The germline V gene encodes CDR1 SGHTA and CDR2 FQGNSA. Between the trimmed V and J ends, which lost 2 bases and 5 bases, there was a span of 6 bases. CDR3 region: CASSLQMYGYTF. In DNA, the CDR3 is TGTGCCAGCAGCTTACAAATGTATGGCTACACCTTC.

The chain has TRBV28 and TRBJ1-2, with D possibly matching TRBD1 (6 bases). This CDR3 contains 14 residues. The V gene's germline CDR1 is MDHEN and CDR2 SYDVKM. V was shortened by 6 bases and J by 6 bases, with 17 bases between the two germline ends. The CDR3 loop reads CASRPEGRGDGYTF. The DNA of the CDR3 is TGTGCCAGCAGACCCGAAGGCAGGGGAGATGGCTACACCTTC.

The genes are TRBV12-2 and TRBJ1-5. TRBV12-2 is a listed pseudogene. The CDR3 runs 16 residues. The CDR3 nucleotides read TGTGCAAGTCGCCCTCGAGAACGTTATAGCAATCAGCCCCAGCATTTT. As protein: CASRPRERYSNQPQHF.

This chain links TRBV6-5 with TRBJ1-1; tentatively, D is TRBD1 (5 bases). Germline loops: CDR1 MNHEY, CDR2 SVGAGI. V was cut by 7 bases and J by 3 bases, with 12 bases left in between. The CDR3 consists of 13 residues. CDR3: CASIRSGDTEAFF. For the CDR3, the DNA is TGTGCCAGCATCAGATCGGGGGACACTGAAGCTTTCTTT.

The rearrangement links TRBV11-2 to TRBJ2-7, with 10 nucleotides matching TRBD1. Germline V gene sequence: CDR1 SGHAT, CDR2 FQNNGV. The trim removed 5 bases at V and 1 base at J, leaving 5 bases unmatched. This CDR3 is 15 amino acids long. CDR3 sequence: CASSERDRGSYEQYF. CDR3 in DNA: TGTGCCAGCAGCGAACGGGACAGGGGTTCCTACGAGCAGTACTTC. Using reference TRBV11-2 and TRBJ2-7 for the parts outside the CDR3, the full variable domain is EAGVAQSPRYKIIEKRQSVAFWCNPISGHATLYWYQQILGQGPKLLIQFQNNGVVDDSQLPKDRFSAERLKGVDSTLKIQPAKLEDSAVYLCASSERDRGSYEQYFGPGTRLTVT.

The chain carries TRBV5-1 and TRBJ2-5, with TRBD2 identical over 15 bases. J gave up 2 bases and V 4 bases, and 3 bases lay outside the gene matches. CDR3 length: 16 amino acids. The V gene's germline CDR1 is SGHRS and CDR2 YFSETQ. In DNA, the CDR3 is TGCGCCAGCAGCCCCGGGACTAGCGGGGGGCAAGAGACCCAGTACTTC. Translated: CASSPGTSGGQETQYF. The full variable domain, with the rest looked up from reference TRBV5-1 and TRBJ2-5, is KAGVTQTPRYLIKTRGQQVTLSCSPISGHRSVSWYQQTPGQGLQFLFEYFSETQRNKGNFPGRFSGRQFSNSRSEMNVSTLELGDSALYLCASSPGTSGGQETQYFGPGTRLLVL.

This rearrangement joins TRBV4-2 to TRBJ2-1; TRBD1 aligns across 9 bases. This CDR3 has 16 amino acids. Germline CDR1 reads LGHNA; CDR2 reads YNFKEQ. V dropped 4 bases and J dropped 7; count of bases not matched to a gene: 11. The CDR3 DNA follows: TGTGCCAGCAGCCGAAGCCGCGGGACAGGGACGAATGAGCAGTTCTTC. Its translation: CASSRSRGTGTNEQFF.

The V call is TRBV30, the J call TRBJ2-1, with 7 bases aligning to TRBD1. The CDR3 has 14 amino acids. The germline V gene has CDR1 GTSNPN and CDR2 SVGIG (reference sequence). After removal of 1 base from V and 3 bases from J, the junction contained 3 bases not matched to a gene. The CDR3 protein is CAWSEGASYNEQFF. CDR3 coding DNA: TGTGCCTGGAGTGAGGGGGCAAGCTACAATGAGCAGTTCTTC.

The chain couples TRBV18 to TRBJ2-7, with 8 bases aligning to TRBD2. Germline CDR1 and CDR2: KGHSH and LQKENI. V lost 0 bases and J lost 2; bases outside the gene matches: 3. The CDR3 spans 15 residues. This CDR3 reads CASSPPYGRAYEQYF. In DNA form, the CDR3 reads TGTGCCAGCTCACCACCGTACGGGAGGGCCTACGAGCAGTACTTC.

V gene TRBV4-2 combines with J gene TRBJ1-2; 7 bases are a match to TRBD1. J gave up 4 bases and V 0 bases, and 8 bases lay outside the gene matches. The germline gives CDR1 LGHNA, CDR2 YNFKEQ. This CDR3 has 16 residues. The chain's CDR3 is CASSQDVRDRLYGYTF. In DNA, the CDR3 is TGTGCCAGCAGCCAAGATGTAAGGGACAGACTCTATGGCTACACCTTC.

This sequence joins TRBV12-5 and TRBJ1-2; D remains ambiguous. Germline V gene sequence: CDR1 LGHNT, CDR2 FRNRAP. The CDR3 runs to 13 residues. V lost 7 bases to trimming and J lost 3 bases, with 12 bases between them. The CDR3 protein is CASAQGEYYGYTF. In DNA, the CDR3 is TGTGCTAGTGCCCAAGGAGAGTACTATGGCTACACCTTC.

The V and J genes are TRBV28 and TRBJ1-1; D gene uncertain. Germline V gene sequence: CDR1 MDHEN, CDR2 SYDVKM. The CDR3 is 14 amino acids. The germline V and J ends were trimmed by 1 base and 0 bases, with 6 bases remaining between them. Here the CDR3 reads CASSLYLMNTEAFF. In DNA form, the CDR3 reads TGTGCCAGCAGTTTATACTTGATGAACACTGAAGCTTTCTTT.

The V call is TRBV7-3, the J call TRBJ2-7, with TRBD2 as a possible D gene (6 bases). Germline loops: CDR1 SGHTA, CDR2 FQGTGA. V was shortened by 5 bases and J by 12 bases, with 26 bases between the two germline ends. This CDR3 spans 15 amino acids. CDR3 nucleotides: TGTGCCAGCAGCCGTCAACGGGCCTACTGGCACGGGGGGTACTTC. This gives the protein CASSRQRAYWHGGYF.

CDR3 loop: CASSLDRISGANVLTF. The CDR3 region has the DNA TGTGCCAGCAGCTTGGACAGGATCTCTGGGGCCAACGTCCTGACTTTC. The rearrangement joins TRBV5-4 to TRBJ2-6; weak D call: TRBD1 (5 bases). V was cut by 0 bases and J by 0 bases, with 7 bases left in between. The CDR3 contains 16 residues. Germline CDR1 and CDR2: SGHNT and YYREEE (reference sequence).

This CDR3 is CAWSRGQGGAQHF. The CDR3 region has the DNA TGTGCCTGGAGTCGGGGACAGGGAGGTGCCCAGCATTTT. V is TRBV30 and J is TRBJ1-5; 9 positions agree with TRBD1. The CDR3 totals 13 residues. V lost 2 bases, J lost 11 bases, and 7 bases stayed unmatched. The germline V gene encodes CDR1 GTSNPN and CDR2 SVGIG (reference sequence).